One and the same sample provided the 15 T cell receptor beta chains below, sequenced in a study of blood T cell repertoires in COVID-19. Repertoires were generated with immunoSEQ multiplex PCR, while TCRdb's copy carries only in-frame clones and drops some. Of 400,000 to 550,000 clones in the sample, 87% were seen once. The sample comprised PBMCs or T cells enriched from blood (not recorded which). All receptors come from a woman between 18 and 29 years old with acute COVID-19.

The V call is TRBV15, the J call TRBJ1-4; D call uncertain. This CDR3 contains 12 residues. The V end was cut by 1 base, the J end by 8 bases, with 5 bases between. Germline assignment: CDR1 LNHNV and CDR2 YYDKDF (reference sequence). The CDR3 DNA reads TGTGCCACCAGCAGAGGAGGCGAAAAACTGTTTTTT. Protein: CATSRGGEKLFF.

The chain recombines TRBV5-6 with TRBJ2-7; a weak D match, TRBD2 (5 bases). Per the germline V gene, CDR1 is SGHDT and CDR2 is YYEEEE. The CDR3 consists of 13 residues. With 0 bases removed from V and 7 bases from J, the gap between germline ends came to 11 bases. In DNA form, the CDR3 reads TGTGCCAGCAGCTTGGCCCCTCGGGGAGAGCAGTACTTC. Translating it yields CASSLAPRGEQYF. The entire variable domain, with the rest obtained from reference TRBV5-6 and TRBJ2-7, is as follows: DAGVTQSPTHLIKTRGQQVTLRCSPKSGHDTVSWYQQALGQGPQFIFQYYEEEERQRGNFPDRFSGHQFPNYSSELNVNALLLGDSALYLCASSLAPRGEQYFGPGTRLTVT.

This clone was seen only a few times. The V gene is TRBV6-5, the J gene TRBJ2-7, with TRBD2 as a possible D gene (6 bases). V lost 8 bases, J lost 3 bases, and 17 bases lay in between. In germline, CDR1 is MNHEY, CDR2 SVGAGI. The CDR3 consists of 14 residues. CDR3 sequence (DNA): TGTGCCAGCCGCTTTTTGCGGGACGACTACGAGCAGTACTTC. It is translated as CASRFLRDDYEQYF.

CDR3 nucleotides: TGTGCCACCAGCAGCGGGTCTTACGAGCAGTACTTC. It encodes CATSSGSYEQYF. The chain carries TRBV15 and TRBJ2-7; no reliable D call. Germline CDR1 and CDR2: LNHNV and YYDKDF (reference sequence). CDR3 length: 12 amino acids. Trimming took 3 bases from V and 4 from J, leaving 7 bases between them.

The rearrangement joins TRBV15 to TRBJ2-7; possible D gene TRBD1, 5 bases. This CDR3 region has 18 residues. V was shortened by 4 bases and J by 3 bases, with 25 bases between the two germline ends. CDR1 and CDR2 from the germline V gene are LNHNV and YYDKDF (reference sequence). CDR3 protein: CATSKDKWLASENYEQYF. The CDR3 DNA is TGTGCCACCAGCAAGGACAAGTGGTTGGCATCAGAAAACTACGAGCAGTACTTC.

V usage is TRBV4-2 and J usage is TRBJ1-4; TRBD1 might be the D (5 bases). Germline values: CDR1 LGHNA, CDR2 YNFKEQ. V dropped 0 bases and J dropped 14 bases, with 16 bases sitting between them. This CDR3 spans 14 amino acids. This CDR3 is CASSQDVGARVLFF. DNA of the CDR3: TGTGCCAGCAGCCAAGATGTAGGGGCAAGAGTTCTGTTTTTT.

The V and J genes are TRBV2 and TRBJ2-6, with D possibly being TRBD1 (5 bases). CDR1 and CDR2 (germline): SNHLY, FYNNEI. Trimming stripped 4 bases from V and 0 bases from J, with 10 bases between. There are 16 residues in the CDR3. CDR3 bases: TGTGCCAGCAGTGTCTCAGGGATCTCTGGGGCCAACGTCCTGACTTTC. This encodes CASSVSGISGANVLTF.

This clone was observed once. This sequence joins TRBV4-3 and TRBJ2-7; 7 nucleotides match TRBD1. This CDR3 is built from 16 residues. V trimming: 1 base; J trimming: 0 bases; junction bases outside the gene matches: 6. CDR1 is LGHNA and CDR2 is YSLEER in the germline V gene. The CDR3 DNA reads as TGCGCCAGCAGCCAAGGGTACACAGGGGCCTCCTACGAGCAGTACTTC. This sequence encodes CASSQGYTGASYEQYF.

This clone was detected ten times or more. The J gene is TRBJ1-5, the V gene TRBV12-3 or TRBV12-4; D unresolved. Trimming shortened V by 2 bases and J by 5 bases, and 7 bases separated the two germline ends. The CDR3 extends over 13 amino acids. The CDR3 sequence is CASSLSGYQPQHF. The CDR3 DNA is TGTGCCAGCAGTTTATCCGGGTATCAGCCCCAGCATTTT.

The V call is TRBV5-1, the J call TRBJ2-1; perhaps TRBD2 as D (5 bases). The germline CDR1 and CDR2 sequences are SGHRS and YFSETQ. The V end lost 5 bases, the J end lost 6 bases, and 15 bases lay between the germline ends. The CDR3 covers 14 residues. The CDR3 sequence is CASREAPSGNEQFF. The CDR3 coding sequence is TGCGCCAGCAGGGAGGCCCCATCGGGCAATGAGCAGTTCTTC.

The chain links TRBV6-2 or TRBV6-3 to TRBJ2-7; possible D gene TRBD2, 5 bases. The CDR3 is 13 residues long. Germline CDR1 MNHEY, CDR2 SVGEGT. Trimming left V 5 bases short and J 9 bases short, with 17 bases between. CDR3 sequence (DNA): TGTGCCAGCAGTATTACCGTGGAAGGGAGGCAGTACTTC. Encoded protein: CASSITVEGRQYF.

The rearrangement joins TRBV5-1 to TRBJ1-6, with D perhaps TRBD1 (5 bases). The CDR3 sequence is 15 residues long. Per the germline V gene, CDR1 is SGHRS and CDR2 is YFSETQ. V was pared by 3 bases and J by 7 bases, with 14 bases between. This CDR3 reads CASSSGGIKNSPLHF. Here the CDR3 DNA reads TGCGCCAGCAGCTCGGGGGGGATTAAGAATTCACCCCTCCACTTT.

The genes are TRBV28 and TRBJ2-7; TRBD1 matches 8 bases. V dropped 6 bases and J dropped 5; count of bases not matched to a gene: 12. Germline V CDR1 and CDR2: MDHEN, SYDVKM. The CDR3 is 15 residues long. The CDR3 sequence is CASSLQGAQSDEQYF. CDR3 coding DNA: TGTGCCAGCAGCCTTCAGGGGGCACAGTCGGACGAGCAGTACTTC.

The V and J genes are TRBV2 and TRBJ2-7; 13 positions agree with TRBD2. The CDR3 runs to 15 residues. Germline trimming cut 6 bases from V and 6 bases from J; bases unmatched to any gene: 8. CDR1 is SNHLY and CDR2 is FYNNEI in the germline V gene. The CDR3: CASRPGLAGSIEQYF. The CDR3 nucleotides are TGTGCCAGCAGACCGGGACTAGCGGGATCAATCGAGCAGTACTTC.

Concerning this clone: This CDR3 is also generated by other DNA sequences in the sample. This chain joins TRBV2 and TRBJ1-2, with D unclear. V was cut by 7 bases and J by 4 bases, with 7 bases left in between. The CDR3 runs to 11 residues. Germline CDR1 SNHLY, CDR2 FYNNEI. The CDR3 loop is CASTGLYGYTF. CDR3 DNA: TGTGCCAGCACCGGTCTCTATGGCTACACCTTC.